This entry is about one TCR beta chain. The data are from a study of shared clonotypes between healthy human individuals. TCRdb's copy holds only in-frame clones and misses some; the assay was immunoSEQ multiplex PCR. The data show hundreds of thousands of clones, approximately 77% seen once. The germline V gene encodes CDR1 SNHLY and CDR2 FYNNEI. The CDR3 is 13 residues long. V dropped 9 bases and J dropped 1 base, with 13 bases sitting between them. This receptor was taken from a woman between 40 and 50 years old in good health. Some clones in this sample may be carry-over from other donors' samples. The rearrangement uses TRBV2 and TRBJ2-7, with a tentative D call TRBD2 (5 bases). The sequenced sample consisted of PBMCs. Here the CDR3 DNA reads TGTGCCAGAACTAGGTATACTTCCTACGAGCAGTACTTC. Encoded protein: CARTRYTSYEQYF.